This record looks at one T cell receptor beta chain sequence and its context. Its antigen is not identified. CDR1 and CDR2 (germline): ENHRY, SYGVKD. CDR3 length: 13 amino acids. V shed 7 bases and J shed 1 base, with 10 bases lying between them. Each PCR replicate run on unsorted PBMC took in approximately 270 ng DNA, roughly 32,000 T cell genomes. Ten immunoSEQ deep assay plates were used to sequence the DNA of unsorted PBMCs. Data came from immunoSEQ multiplex PCR; TCRdb stores just in-frame clones and leaves some out. The sample has approximately 500,000 clones; 60% to 85% are singletons. The sample comes from a study of shared clonotypes between healthy human individuals. Study-level findings and limits: Limited genetic and exposure-history diversity came from having few donors. Among donors, sharing of clonotypes was expected to be affected by sequencing depth.

Sequenced material: PBMCs. This rearrangement joins TRBV10-3 to TRBJ2-5; D is perhaps TRBD1 (5 bases). This receptor was taken from a woman aged 40 to 49 in good health. Some clones in this sample may be carry-over from other donors' samples. The CDR3 spells CAITPDIQETQYF. In nucleotides, the CDR3 is TGTGCCATCACCCCGGACATCCAAGAGACCCAGTACTTC.